Sequencing of this T cell receptor beta chain was carried out in a study of CD8 T cells in Susac syndrome. The CDR3 contains 17 residues. V was pared by 0 bases and J by 6 bases, with 10 bases of the junction left unmatched. CDR1 and CDR2 (germline): LGHNA, YNFKEQ. The authors sequenced TCR beta from blood CD8+ and CD4+ T cells. RNA, at about 0.5 to 1 ug, was reverse transcribed with random hexamers. The authors amplified TCR beta CDR3 across 54 Vbeta and 13 Jbeta using immunoSEQ multiplex PCR. TCRdb reanalysed the immunoSEQ multiplex PCR reads using MiXCR and keeps one entry per CDR3 protein. The table lists fewer than 200,000 distinct CDR3 sequences, about 93% of them singletons.

The material sequenced was CD4+ T cells from PBMCs. The gene calls are TRBV4-2 and TRBJ2-7; 11 bases are shared with TRBD1. This clonotype was obtained from a human donor in good health. CDR3 nucleotide sequence: TGTGCCAGCAGCCAAGATTTGGCATTCGGACAGGGGGCCGAGCAGTACTTC. Translating it yields CASSQDLAFGQGAEQYF.